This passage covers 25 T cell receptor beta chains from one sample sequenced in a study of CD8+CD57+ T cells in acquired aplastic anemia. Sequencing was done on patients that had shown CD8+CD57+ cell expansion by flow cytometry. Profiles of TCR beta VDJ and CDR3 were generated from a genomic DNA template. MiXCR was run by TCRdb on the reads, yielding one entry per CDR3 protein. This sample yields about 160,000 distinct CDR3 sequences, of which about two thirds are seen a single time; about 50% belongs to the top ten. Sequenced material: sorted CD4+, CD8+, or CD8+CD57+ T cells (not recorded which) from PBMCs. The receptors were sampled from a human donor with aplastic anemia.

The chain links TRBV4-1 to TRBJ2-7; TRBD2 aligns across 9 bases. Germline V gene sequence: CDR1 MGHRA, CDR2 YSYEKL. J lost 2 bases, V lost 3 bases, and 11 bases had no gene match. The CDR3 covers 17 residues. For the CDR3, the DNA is TGCGCCAGCAGCCATGTTACAATAGCGGGAGCCCCCTACGAGCAGTACTTC. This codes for CASSHVTIAGAPYEQYF.

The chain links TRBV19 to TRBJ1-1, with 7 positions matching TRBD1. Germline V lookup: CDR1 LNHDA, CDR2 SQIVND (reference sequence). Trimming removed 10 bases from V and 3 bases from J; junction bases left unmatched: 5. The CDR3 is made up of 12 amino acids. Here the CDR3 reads CATSTGYTEAFF. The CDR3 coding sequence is TGTGCCACATCGACAGGGTACACTGAAGCTTTCTTT.

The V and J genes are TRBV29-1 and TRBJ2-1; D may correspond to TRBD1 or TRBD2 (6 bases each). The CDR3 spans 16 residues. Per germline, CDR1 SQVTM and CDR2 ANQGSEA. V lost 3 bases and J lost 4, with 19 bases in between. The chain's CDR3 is CSVEGGLESPYNEQFF. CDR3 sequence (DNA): TGCAGCGTTGAGGGGGGCCTAGAGAGCCCTTACAATGAGCAGTTCTTC.

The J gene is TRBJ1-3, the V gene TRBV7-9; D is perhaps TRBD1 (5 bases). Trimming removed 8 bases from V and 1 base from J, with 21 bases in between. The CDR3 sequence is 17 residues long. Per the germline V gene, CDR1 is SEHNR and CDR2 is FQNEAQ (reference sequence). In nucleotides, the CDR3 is TGTGCCAGCGTTCAGACTACGGGACGGCCGTCTGGAAACACCATATATTTT. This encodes CASVQTTGRPSGNTIYF.

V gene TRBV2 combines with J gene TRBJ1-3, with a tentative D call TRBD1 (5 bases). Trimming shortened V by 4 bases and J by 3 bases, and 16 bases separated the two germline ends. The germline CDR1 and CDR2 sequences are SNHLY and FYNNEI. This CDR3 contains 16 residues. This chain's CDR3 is CASSGGMANYGNTIYF. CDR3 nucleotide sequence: TGTGCCAGCAGTGGGGGGATGGCTAACTATGGAAACACCATATATTTT. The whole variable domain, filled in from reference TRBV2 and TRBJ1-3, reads EPEVTQTPSHQVTQMGQEVILRCVPISNHLYFYWYRQILGQKVEFLVSFYNNEISEKSEIFDDQFSVERPDGSNFTLKIRSTKLEDSAMYFCASSGGMANYGNTIYFGEGSWLTVV.

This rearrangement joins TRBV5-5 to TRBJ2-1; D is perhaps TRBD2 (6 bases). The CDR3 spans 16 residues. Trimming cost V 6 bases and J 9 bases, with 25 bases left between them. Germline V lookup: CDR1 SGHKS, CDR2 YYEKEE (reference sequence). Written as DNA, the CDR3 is TGTGCCAGCACCCGCCCAGGAACGGGGGAGAGGGCTGAGCAGTTCTTC. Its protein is CASTRPGTGERAEQFF.

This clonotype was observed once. Here the CDR3 reads CASSGTGVETQYF. CDR3 DNA sequence: TGTGCCAGCAGTGGGACCGGCGTAGAGACCCAGTACTTC. The chain uses TRBV2 and TRBJ2-5, with D unresolved. The CDR3 is 13 residues long. CDR1 and CDR2 from the germline V gene are SNHLY and FYNNEI. Trimming removed 4 bases at V and 4 bases at J, with 10 bases between.

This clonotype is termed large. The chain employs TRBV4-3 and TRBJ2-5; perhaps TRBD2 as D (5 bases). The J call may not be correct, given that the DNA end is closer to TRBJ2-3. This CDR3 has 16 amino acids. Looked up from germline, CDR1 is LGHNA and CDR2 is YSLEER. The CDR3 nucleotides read TGCGCCAGCAGCCAAGATTGGGCACGGGGTCCCGATACGCAGTATTTT. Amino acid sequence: CASSQDWARGPDTQYF.

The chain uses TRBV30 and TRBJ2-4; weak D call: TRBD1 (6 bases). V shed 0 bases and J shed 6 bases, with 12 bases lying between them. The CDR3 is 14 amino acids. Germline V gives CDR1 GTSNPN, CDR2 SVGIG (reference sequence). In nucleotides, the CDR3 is TGTGCCTGGAGTGTAGGTGCAGGGGCAAACATTCAGTACTTC. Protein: CAWSVGAGANIQYF.

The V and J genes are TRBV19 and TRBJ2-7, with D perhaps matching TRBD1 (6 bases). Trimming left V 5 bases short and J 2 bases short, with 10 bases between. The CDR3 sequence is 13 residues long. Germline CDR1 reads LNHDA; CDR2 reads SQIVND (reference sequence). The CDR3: CASSAGAAYEQYF. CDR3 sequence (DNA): TGTGCCAGTAGTGCAGGGGCAGCCTACGAGCAGTACTTC.

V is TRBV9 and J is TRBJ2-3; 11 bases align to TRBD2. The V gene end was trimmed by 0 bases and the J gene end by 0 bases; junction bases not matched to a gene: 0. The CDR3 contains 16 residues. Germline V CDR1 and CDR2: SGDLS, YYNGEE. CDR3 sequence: CASSVVAGGSTDTQYF. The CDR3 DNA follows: TGTGCCAGCAGCGTAGTAGCGGGAGGGAGCACAGATACGCAGTATTTT.

The CDR3 is CASSLTGLEGEAFF. CDR3 nucleotides: TGTGCCAGCAGTCTGACAGGGTTAGAAGGGGAAGCTTTCTTT. V is TRBV12-3 or TRBV12-4 and J is TRBJ1-1; 7 bases align to TRBD1. This CDR3 region has 14 residues. The junction had 11 bases not matched to a gene; V was cut back by 5 bases and J by 8 bases.

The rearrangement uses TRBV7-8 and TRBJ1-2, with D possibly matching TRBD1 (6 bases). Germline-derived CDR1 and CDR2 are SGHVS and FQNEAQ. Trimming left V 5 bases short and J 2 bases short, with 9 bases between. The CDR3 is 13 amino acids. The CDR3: CASSQDRNYGYTF. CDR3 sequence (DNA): TGTGCCAGCAGCCAGGACAGAAACTATGGCTACACCTTC.

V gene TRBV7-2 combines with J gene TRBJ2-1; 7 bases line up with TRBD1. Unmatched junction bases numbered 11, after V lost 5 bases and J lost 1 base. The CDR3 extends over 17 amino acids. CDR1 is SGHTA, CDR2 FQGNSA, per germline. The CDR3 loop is CASSQRQGEPSYNEQFF. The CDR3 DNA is TGTGCCAGCAGCCAGCGACAGGGCGAGCCTTCCTACAATGAGCAGTTCTTC.

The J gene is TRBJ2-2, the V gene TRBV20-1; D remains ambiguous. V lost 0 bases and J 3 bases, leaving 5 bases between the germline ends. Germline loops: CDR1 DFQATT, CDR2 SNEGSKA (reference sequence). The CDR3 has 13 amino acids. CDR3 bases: TGCAGTGCTAGAGATCTGGACACCGGGGAGCTGTTTTTT. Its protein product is CSARDLDTGELFF.

CDR3 nucleotides: TGTGCCAGCAGCTTAACGAGTTCCAGCGTATACGAGCAGTACTTC. It specifies CASSLTSSSVYEQYF. This chain links TRBV7-8 with TRBJ2-7; no clear D gene. Germline CDR1 is SGHVS and CDR2 is FQNEAQ. The CDR3 covers 15 residues. Trimming cost V 2 bases and J 4 bases, with 15 bases left between them.

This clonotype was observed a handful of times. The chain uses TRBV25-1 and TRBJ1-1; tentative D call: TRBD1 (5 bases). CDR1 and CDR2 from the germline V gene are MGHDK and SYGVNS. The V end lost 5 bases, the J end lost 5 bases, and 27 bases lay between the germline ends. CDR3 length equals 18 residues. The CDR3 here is CASSFTHPHGGKGTEAFF. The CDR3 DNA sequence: TGTGCCAGCAGTTTCACCCACCCACATGGGGGGAAAGGGACTGAAGCTTTCTTT. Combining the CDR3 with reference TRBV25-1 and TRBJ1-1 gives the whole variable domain EADIYQTPRYLVIGTGKKITLECSQTMGHDKMYWYQQDPGMELHLIHYSYGVNSTEKGDLSSESTVSRIRTEHFPLTLESARPSHTSQYLCASSFTHPHGGKGTEAFFGQGTRLTVV.

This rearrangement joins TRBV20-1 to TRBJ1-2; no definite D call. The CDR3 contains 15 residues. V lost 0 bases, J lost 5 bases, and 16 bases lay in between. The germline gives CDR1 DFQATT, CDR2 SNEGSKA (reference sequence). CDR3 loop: CSARDPKVSSYGYTF. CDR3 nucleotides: TGCAGTGCTAGAGATCCCAAAGTTAGCTCGTATGGCTACACCTTC.

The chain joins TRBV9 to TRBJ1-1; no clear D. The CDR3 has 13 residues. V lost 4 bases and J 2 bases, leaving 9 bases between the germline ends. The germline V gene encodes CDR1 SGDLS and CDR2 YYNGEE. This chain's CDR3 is CASSKGGNTEAFF. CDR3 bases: TGTGCCAGCAGCAAGGGAGGCAACACTGAAGCTTTCTTT.

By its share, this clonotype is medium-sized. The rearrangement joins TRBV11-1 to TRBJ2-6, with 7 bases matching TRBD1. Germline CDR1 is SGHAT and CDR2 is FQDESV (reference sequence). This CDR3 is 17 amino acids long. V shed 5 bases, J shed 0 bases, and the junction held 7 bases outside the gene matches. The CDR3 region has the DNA TGTGCCAGCAGCCATGGGGACAGCTACTCTGGGGCCAACGTCCTGACTTTC. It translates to CASSHGDSYSGANVLTF.

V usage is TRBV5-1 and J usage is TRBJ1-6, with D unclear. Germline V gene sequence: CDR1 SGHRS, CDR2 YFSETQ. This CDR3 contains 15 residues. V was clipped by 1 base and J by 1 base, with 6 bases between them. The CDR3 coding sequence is TGCGCCAGCAGCTTGCAGGAGTCCTATAATTCACCCCTCCACTTT. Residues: CASSLQESYNSPLHF. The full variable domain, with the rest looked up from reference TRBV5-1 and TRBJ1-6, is KAGVTQTPRYLIKTRGQQVTLSCSPISGHRSVSWYQQTPGQGLQFLFEYFSETQRNKGNFPGRFSGRQFSNSRSEMNVSTLELGDSALYLCASSLQESYNSPLHFGNGTRLTVT.

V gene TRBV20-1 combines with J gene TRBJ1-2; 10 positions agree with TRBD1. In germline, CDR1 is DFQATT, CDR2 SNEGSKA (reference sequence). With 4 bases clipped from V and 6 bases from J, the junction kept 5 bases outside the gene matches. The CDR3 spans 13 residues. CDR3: CSAKTGGKDGYTF. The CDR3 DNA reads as TGCAGTGCTAAGACAGGGGGCAAGGATGGCTACACCTTC.

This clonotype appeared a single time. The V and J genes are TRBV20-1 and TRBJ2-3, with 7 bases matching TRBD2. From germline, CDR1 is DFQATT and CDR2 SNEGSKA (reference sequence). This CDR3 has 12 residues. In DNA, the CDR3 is TGCAGCGCGGGGACTACTCAAGATACGCAGTATTTT. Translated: CSAGTTQDTQYF.

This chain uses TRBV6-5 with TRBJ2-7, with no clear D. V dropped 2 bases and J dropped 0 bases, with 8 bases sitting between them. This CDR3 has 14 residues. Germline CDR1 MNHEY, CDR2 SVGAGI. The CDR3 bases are TGTGCCAGCAGTTACGCCCTGAGCTCCTACGAGCAGTACTTC. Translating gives CASSYALSSYEQYF.

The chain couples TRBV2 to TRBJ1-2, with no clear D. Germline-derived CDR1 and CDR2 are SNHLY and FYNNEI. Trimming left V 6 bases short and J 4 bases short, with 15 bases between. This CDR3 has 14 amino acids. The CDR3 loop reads CASSQASALYGYTF. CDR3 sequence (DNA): TGTGCCAGCAGCCAGGCCTCTGCACTCTATGGCTACACCTTC.